These 5 T cell receptor beta chains share one sample of origin, sequenced in a study of regulatory T cells in long-lasting Graves disease. To make TCR beta libraries, researchers used iRepertoire HTBI primers and Arm-PCR of CDR3 regions. From the multiplex PCR reads, TCRdb called clonotypes with MiXCR, one entry per CDR3 protein. The table includes roughly 520,000 distinct CDR3 sequences, around 13% detected once. Indicated time point: newly diagnosed GD, antithyroid drugs for less than 3 months. The TCR library was made from RNA extracted from PBMCs. A further study also used this sample, focusing on T cells in Graves' hyperthyroidism and ophthalmopathy.

Sequencing was performed on peripheral blood mononuclear cells (PBMCs), taken at new diagnosis, from a patient treated with antithyroid drugs. Receptors were obtained from a woman in her twenties or thirties with Graves disease.

Many counts were recorded for this clonotype. This chain uses TRBV7-2 with TRBJ1-1; TRBD1 agrees at 9 bases. The germline V gene has CDR1 SGHTA and CDR2 FQGNSA. V dropped 5 bases and J dropped 7; count of bases not matched to a gene: 5. The CDR3 is 13 residues long. The CDR3 DNA reads as TGTGCCAGCAGCCCGGGACAGGGTCTTGAAGCTTTCTTT. This encodes CASSPGQGLEAFF.

The V gene is TRBV29-1, the J gene TRBJ1-5; D is uncertain. Germline V lookup: CDR1 SQVTM, CDR2 ANQGSEA. V lost 0 bases, J lost 11 bases, and 11 bases lay in between. The CDR3 has 12 amino acids. This CDR3 is CSVEESSGTQHF. In DNA form, the CDR3 reads TGCAGCGTTGAAGAAAGTAGCGGGACCCAGCATTTT.

This clonotype was detected a few times. The chain employs TRBV9 and TRBJ2-1, with D possibly being TRBD1 (5 bases). The length of the CDR3 is 14 residues. The germline V and J ends were trimmed by 1 base and 6 bases, with 11 bases remaining between them. Germline V CDR1 and CDR2: SGDLS, YYNGEE. The CDR3: CASSVPDISNEQFF. Written as DNA, the CDR3 is TGTGCCAGCAGCGTACCGGACATTAGCAATGAGCAGTTCTTC.

This clonotype was detected many times. The chain joins TRBV20-1 to TRBJ1-1; D is ambiguous. Deletions cut 0 bases from V and 2 bases from J, with 13 bases between. From germline, CDR1 is DFQATT and CDR2 SNEGSKA (reference sequence). This CDR3 contains 15 residues. This chain's CDR3 is CSARDRSRFNTEAFF. CDR3 DNA: TGCAGTGCTAGAGATCGGTCAAGGTTCAACACTGAAGCTTTCTTT.

There are many counts of this clonotype. This rearrangement joins TRBV20-1 to TRBJ2-1, with TRBD2 matching over 8 bases. The germline gives CDR1 DFQATT, CDR2 SNEGSKA (reference sequence). J lost 5 bases, V lost 6 bases, and 6 bases had no gene match. This CDR3 is built from 13 residues. CDR3 in amino acids: CSAARGGNNEQFF. CDR3 DNA sequence: TGCAGTGCGGCCCGGGGGGGGAACAATGAGCAGTTCTTC.